This is a list of T cell receptor beta chains from one sample in a study of OX40 agonist ivuxolimab in advanced cancers. Clones were sequenced by immunoSEQ multiplex PCR, and TCRdb holds only the in-frame ones, with some missing. The repertoire includes about 84,000 clones, roughly 80% of them detected once, and 2.5% to 3% sits in the top ten. The input for sequencing was CD4+ or CD8+ T cells sorted from blood, taken in a trial of the OX40 agonist ivuxolimab. Receptor source: an adult with an advanced solid tumor such as melanoma, head and neck, liver or kidney cancer. CDR3s include the opening cysteine and the closing phenylalanine or tryptophan. D genes are given only for firm matches. Clone size is not always given. Where it is, it says once, few, many or a class for expanded clones.

TRBJ2-3,TRBV4-3,NA,NA,CASSQEGQRPSTDTQYF,TGCGCCAGCAGCCAAGAGGGGCAGCGGCCTAGCACAGATACGCAGTATTTT
TRBJ2-5,TRBV20-1,NA,NA,CSARVGETQYF,TGCAGTGCTAGGGTCGGAGAGACCCAGTACTTC
TRBJ1-1,TRBV10-1,NA,NA,CASSELGNTEAFF,TGCGCCAGCAGTGAGTTGGGGAACACTGAAGCTTTCTTT
TRBJ2-1,TRBV5-4,TRBD1,NA,CASSSHSGQLYNEQFF,TGTGCCAGCAGCTCCCACTCGGGACAGCTATACAATGAGCAGTTCTTC
TRBJ1-4,TRBV11-2,NA,NA,CASSLYPLAGIGEKLFF,TGTGCCAGCAGCTTATACCCTCTCGCAGGGATAGGGGAAAAACTGTTTTTT
TRBJ1-2,TRBV19,NA,NA,CASSTAANYGYTF,TGTGCCAGTAGTACGGCAGCCAACTATGGCTACACCTTC
TRBJ1-1,TRBV28,NA,NA,CASSLSSLGRNTEAFF,TGTGCCAGCAGTTTATCTTCTTTGGGGAGGAACACTGAAGCTTTCTTT
TRBJ2-2,TRBV12-5,TRBD1,few,CASVLRTGANTGELFF,TGTGCTAGTGTTCTCAGGACAGGAGCGAACACCGGGGAGCTGTTTTTT
TRBJ2-2,TRBV6-1,TRBD2,NA,CASSGTSGGPRDTGELFF,TGTGCCAGCAGTGGGACTAGCGGGGGGCCCCGGGACACCGGGGAGCTGTTTTTT
TRBJ1-2,TRBV5-8,TRBD1,NA,CASRAGTGDYYGYTF,TGTGCCAGCAGGGCCGGGACAGGTGATTACTATGGCTACACCTTC
TRBJ1-1,TRBV30,NA,few,CAWMAHSKNTEAFF,TGTGCCTGGATGGCCCATAGCAAGAACACTGAAGCTTTCTTT
TRBJ2-3,TRBV28,TRBD2,NA,CASSLTLWTSGGDTQYF,TGTGCCAGCAGTCTTACCCTTTGGACTAGCGGGGGAGATACGCAGTATTTT
TRBJ1-2,TRBV19,NA,few,CASSSTAFYGYTF,TGTGCCAGTAGTTCGACAGCCTTCTATGGCTACACCTTC
TRBJ1-1,TRBV5-4,TRBD1,NA,CASGYRGRDTEAFF,TGTGCCAGCGGTTACAGGGGAAGGGACACTGAAGCTTTCTTT
TRBJ1-4,TRBV13,TRBD1,NA,CASSSRGRDEKLFF,TGTGCCAGCAGCTCCAGGGGGAGGGATGAAAAACTGTTTTTT
TRBJ1-1,TRBV28,NA,NA,CASSLRGTANTEAFF,TGTGCCAGCAGTTTACGGGGGACGGCGAACACTGAAGCTTTCTTT
TRBJ1-1,TRBV19,NA,few,CASSFRGNTEAFF,TGTGCCAGTAGTTTCAGGGGGAACACTGAAGCTTTCTTT
TRBJ1-6,TRBV4-2,TRBD1,NA,CASSQETSTGPSPLHF,TGTGCCAGCAGCCAAGAGACGTCGACAGGGCCCTCACCCCTCCACTTT
TRBJ1-1,TRBV7-9,NA,NA,CASSSDGNTEAFF,TGTGCCAGCAGCTCTGACGGGAACACTGAAGCTTTCTTT
TRBJ1-1,TRBV19,NA,NA,CASSYEADSMNTEAFF,TGTGCCAGTAGTTATGAGGCAGACTCCATGAACACTGAAGCTTTCTTT
TRBJ2-7,TRBV18,TRBD2,NA,CASSPGGDYGQYF,TGTGCCAGCTCACCGGGGGGGGACTACGGGCAGTACTTC
TRBJ2-3,TRBV19,NA,NA,CASSIPGTDTQYF,TGTGCCAGTAGTATACCAGGCACAGATACGCAGTATTTT
TRBJ2-7,TRBV18,NA,NA,CASSPPPDRYEQYF,TGTGCCAGCTCACCCCCCCCGGACAGATACGAGCAGTACTTC
TRBJ2-1,TRBV29-1,TRBD2,NA,CSVASGSYNEQFF,TGCAGCGTGGCTAGCGGCTCCTACAATGAGCAGTTCTTC
TRBJ2-5,TRBV7-8,NA,NA,CASSLWLARETQYF,TGTGCCAGCAGCTTATGGCTAGCGCGAGAGACCCAGTACTTC
TRBJ2-4,TRBV20-1,NA,NA,CSATEGIQYF,TGCAGTGCTACTGAAGGCATTCAGTACTTC
TRBJ1-5,TRBV5-1,TRBD1,NA,CASSWGTENQPQHF,TGCGCCAGCAGCTGGGGGACAGAAAATCAGCCCCAGCATTTT
TRBJ1-6,TRBV7-9,NA,NA,CASSRTDSPLHF,TGTGCCAGCAGCCGGACGGATTCACCCCTCCACTTT
TRBJ1-2,TRBV5-5,NA,once,CASSLMGASGYTF,TGTGCCAGCAGCCTCATGGGGGCGAGCGGCTACACCTTC
TRBJ2-4,TRBV11-1,NA,once,CASSLDTFKNIQYF,TGTGCCAGCAGCTTAGACACTTTCAAAAACATTCAGTACTTC
TRBJ2-1,TRBV9,NA,NA,CASSPRWDNEQFF,TGTGCCAGCAGCCCTCGGTGGGACAATGAGCAGTTCTTC
TRBJ2-2,TRBV28,NA,NA,CASSLEGIGELFF,TGTGCCAGCAGTTTAGAGGGGATCGGGGAGCTGTTTTTT
TRBJ2-6,TRBV10-2,TRBD1,NA,CASGTDRSGANVLTF,TGCGCCAGCGGGACAGACCGCTCTGGGGCCAACGTCCTGACTTTC
TRBJ1-1,TRBV29-1,NA,NA,CSVALRAGGHTEAFF,TGCAGCGTGGCCCTCAGGGCCGGTGGACACACTGAAGCTTTCTTT
TRBJ2-3,TRBV4-1,TRBD2,NA,CASSVQAGGGADTQYF,TGCGCCAGCAGCGTACAAGCGGGGGGCGGGGCAGATACGCAGTATTTT
TRBJ2-3,TRBV4-3,TRBD1,NA,CASSQDRDRKRMTQYF,TGCGCCAGCAGCCAAGATCGGGACAGGAAGAGGATGACGCAGTATTTT
TRBJ1-3,TRBV28,NA,NA,CASSLLIPGNTIYF,TGTGCCAGCAGTTTACTGATACCTGGAAACACCATATATTTT
TRBJ2-1,TRBV30,NA,once,CAWRGTGSSYNEQFF,TGTGCCTGGAGGGGCACAGGGAGCTCCTACAATGAGCAGTTCTTC
TRBJ1-3,TRBV15,NA,NA,CATSLDISGNTIYF,TGTGCCACCAGCCTGGACATATCTGGAAACACCATATATTTT
TRBJ1-6,TRBV5-4,NA,NA,CASSPGGANSPLHF,TGTGCCAGCAGCCCGGGGGGGGCTAATTCACCCCTCCACTTT
TRBJ1-2,TRBV27,TRBD1,NA,CASTRTGDNYGYTF,TGTGCCAGCACCAGGACAGGGGATAACTATGGCTACACCTTC